Included here is one T cell receptor beta chain sequence, with context. A few counts support this clone. The antigen it binds to is not known. Base quality data are lacking; no much larger clone is found one base away. The EasySep Human CD8+ T Cell Enrichment Kit was used on day 10 to isolate CD8+ T cells from every culture. CDR1 and CDR2 are drawn from the germline V gene: SGHAT, FQNNGV. There are 14 amino acids in the CDR3, from cysteine to phenylalanine inclusive. Only the CDR3 DNA is retained, 42 bases long and in frame from the first base. Cut back by 5 bases and 0 bases, the V and J ends lie 7 bases apart. This sample was included in a study of CD8 T cell repertoires and HIV-1 epitope variants (dated by TCRdb to the early 2020s). For context, the study as a whole: T cells were stimulated in separate culture wells with each of twenty-five peptides representing autologous and known Gag and Nef epitope variants. A CMV, EBV and flu peptide pool, the Ebola AY9 epitope as negative control, and a no-peptide well were included as control conditions. Tested epitopes included three Gag epitope families and Nef HW9 and YT9. T cells were enriched using the EasySep Human T Cell Enrichment Kit and were co-cultured with equal numbers of autologous T cell-negative cells serving as antigen-presenting cells. The cultures were grown for 10 days in IMDM with gentamicin, and half of the media was changed on days 3 and 7 with IL-2, IL-7 and IL-15 added. A 1M T cell aliquot was kept as an uncultured baseline condition, separate from the roughly 87 T cell cultures. A total of 75 to 100 T cell cultures were run, with each culture condition done in triplicate except for one peptide, which was done in duplicate. On the study overall, not on this receptor specifically: The study identified about nine antigen-specific TCR beta clonotypes, more than 5 of which appeared to be cross-reactive for autologous or known escape epitope variants. The assay could identify only TCR beta chains and pointed to proliferation in response to antigen, not to T cell function or cytokine profile. Roughly 5 clonotypes recognized the Nef KF9 family and one clonotype recognized the HW9 family, while no responses were seen to the TAALDMSHF plasma variant.

Sequencing of TCR beta CDR3 regions was performed at survey depth on the immunoSEQ platform. The QIAamp DNA micro kit was used to extract genomic DNA from every cultured and uncultured CD8+ T cell population. The authors' pipeline ran thus. Any sample with under 5,000 productive reads was excluded, and this exclusion removed about 6.5% of the roughly 75 cultures stimulated with HIV peptides. A MANAFEST web app trimmed sequences to CDR3 and removed nonproductive sequences, CDR3s under 5 amino acids, and those not starting C or ending F/W. Clonotypes were classified as antigen-specific only if expansion was observed in at least 2 of 3 replicates versus the no-peptide control at FDR 0.01, only within one epitope family. A specific clonotype also had to show a frequency at least fivefold higher than in wells stimulated with peptides from other epitope families. TCRdb took over this immuneACCESS table, retaining in-frame rearrangements with V and J assigned. Such tables are incomplete; in checked studies, under half of the missing clones stem from an unresolved V gene, and the remainder is unexplained. V and J calls and clone size are those listed in that table; D and trimming were worked out from the DNA. This sample gives several thousand clones in total; 65% of them show up just once. 35% to 55% of the sample comes from the top ten.

The origin of this receptor is a male donor with HIV. The sample taken for sequencing was cultured CD8+ T cells derived from PBMCs. The sequence joins TRBV11-2 to TRBJ2-2; the D gene cannot be resolved reliably. The CDR3 amino acid sequence is: CASSVTANTGELFF. The nucleotide sequence reads TGTGCCAGCAGCGTAACAGCGAACACCGGGGAGCTGTTTTTT.